Listed below are T cell receptor beta chains from one sample, sequenced in a study of blood T cell repertoires in COVID-19. Sequencing was performed with immunoSEQ multiplex PCR; in TCRdb, only in-frame clones are kept and a portion is missing. The profile covers about 150,000 clones, with 84% appearing a single time and 14% taken by the ten largest. Sequenced material: peripheral blood. These receptors all stem from a man aged 18 to 35 with active or convalescent COVID-19. Both conserved end residues are trimmed from each CDR3. Fields, in order: CDR3 protein, V gene, J gene.

ASSYLGGGTDTQY	TRBV6-2/TRBV6-3	TRBJ2-3
ASSGPGGGPTTSPLH	TRBV5-6	TRBJ1-6
ASSLSGGGTYNEQF	TRBV5-1	TRBJ2-1
ASSLAGGTSYEQY	TRBV5-1	TRBJ2-7
ASRSGQRRQPQH	TRBV28	TRBJ1-5
ASSLTESGKNIQY	TRBV7-9	TRBJ2-4
ASSYSSGQGNGYT	TRBV6-5	TRBJ1-2
SVGQGNNEQF	TRBV29-1	TRBJ2-1
ASSRQGAGETQY	TRBV28	TRBJ2-5
ASSRGLAGAYEQY	TRBV6-2/TRBV6-3	TRBJ2-7
ATSRAGGLDTQY	TRBV15	TRBJ2-3
ASEGVAGQPQH	TRBV19	TRBJ1-5
ASAEREWTDTQY	TRBV19	TRBJ2-3
SVVRTGDEKLF	TRBV29-1	TRBJ1-4
ASSYSDGTGWEKLF	TRBV6-5	TRBJ1-4
ASSVRNHSNQPQH	TRBV19	TRBJ1-5
ASSVVPGQPTGNTIY	TRBV9	TRBJ1-3
ASNPFRDRGHEQY	TRBV6-5	TRBJ2-7
ASSSGSGDYNEQF	TRBV28	TRBJ2-1
ASSDDRGYGYT	TRBV5-1	TRBJ1-2
ASSGDREDTEAF	TRBV2	TRBJ1-1
ASSIRTSGRAADTQY	TRBV5-8	TRBJ2-3
ASTTGGSETQY	TRBV6-5	TRBJ2-5
ASSLLVGETQY	TRBV4-1	TRBJ2-5
ASRQGQLQETQY	TRBV5-6	TRBJ2-5
ASSLSSSNTGELF	TRBV27	TRBJ2-2
ASSPGHLNYGYT	TRBV5-6	TRBJ1-2
ASSLGGQGSTADTQY	TRBV5-1	TRBJ2-3
ASKLDRARREQF	TRBV19	TRBJ2-1
ASSRGTELNQPQH	TRBV5-8	TRBJ1-5
ASSNRLASTDTQY	TRBV18	TRBJ2-3
ASNRDRGHTGELF	TRBV6-5	TRBJ2-2
ASSHAGSYEQY	TRBV4-1	TRBJ2-7
ATSSRDRGSNEQF	TRBV15	TRBJ2-1
ATSRDNGVNQPQH	TRBV15	TRBJ1-5
ASSRQGRTDTQY	TRBV27	TRBJ2-3
ASSLIAGSSYNEQF	TRBV7-6	TRBJ2-1
ASSLSGSGSYNEQF	TRBV5-1	TRBJ2-1
ASNNREGEGYT	TRBV2	TRBJ1-2
ASSPSGGTDTQY	TRBV10-2	TRBJ2-3
ASSSGSGYTQY	TRBV19	TRBJ2-3
ASRDRGDQPQH	TRBV25-1	TRBJ1-5
ASSLVFGGEETQY	TRBV5-6	TRBJ2-5
ASSQESGSSYEQY	TRBV4-2	TRBJ2-7
ASSKDRLNTEAF	TRBV19	TRBJ1-1
ATSARVPDTQY	TRBV24-1	TRBJ2-3
ASSQDLGAAQY	TRBV4-3	TRBJ2-5
ASSNTYEQY	TRBV5-6	TRBJ2-7
ASSLAGTGSNQPQH	TRBV5-6	TRBJ1-5